The 9 T cell receptor beta chains below come from one sample, sequenced in a study of shared clonotypes between healthy human individuals. Libraries were prepared by immunoSEQ multiplex PCR; TCRdb keeps only in-frame clonotypes and omits some of them. The sample has about 1.1 million clones; about 84% are singletons. Material for sequencing was memory CD4+ T cells from PBMCs. Subset noted: CD45RA-negative fraction. Receptors originate from a man between 18 and 29 years old in good health. Some clones in this sample may be carry-over from other donors' samples.

This clone was found once. The chain couples TRBV2 to TRBJ2-7; the D gene is possibly TRBD2 (6 bases). The V end was cut by 4 bases, the J end by 5 bases, with 12 bases between. The CDR3 length is 13 residues. CDR1 and CDR2 (germline): SNHLY, FYNNEI. CDR3 residues: CASSGVEGHEQYF. The CDR3 region has the DNA TGTGCCAGCAGTGGGGTGGAGGGCCACGAGCAGTACTTC.

The chain joins TRBV10-3 to TRBJ2-2; D gene unclear. Trimming removed 10 bases at V and 2 bases at J, with 17 bases between. The germline CDR1 and CDR2 sequences are ENHRY and SYGVKD. This CDR3 has 15 amino acids. The CDR3 protein is CATKGRTDNTGELFF. CDR3 nucleotide sequence: TGTGCCACGAAGGGCCGAACAGATAACACCGGGGAGCTGTTTTTT.

This clone was observed once. The chain uses TRBV6-5 and TRBJ1-3; TRBD1 matches at 7 bases. This CDR3 spans 15 amino acids. V shed 5 bases, J shed 5 bases, and the junction held 9 bases outside the gene matches. The germline gives CDR1 MNHEY, CDR2 SVGAGI. The CDR3 coding sequence is TGTGCCAGCAGTGGAAATCAAAGGGGGCGAAACACCATATATTTT. Translation gives CASSGNQRGRNTIYF.

The chain links TRBV6-5 to TRBJ2-7, with D possibly TRBD1 on 6 matching bases. The germline V gene has CDR1 MNHEY and CDR2 SVGAGI. This CDR3 has 16 amino acids. Trimming pared 0 bases from V and 4 bases from J, leaving 16 bases between. This chain's CDR3 is CASSYSAAGQGYEQYF. The CDR3 bases are TGTGCCAGCAGTTACTCGGCGGCAGGCCAGGGGTACGAGCAGTACTTC.

This chain connects TRBV4-1 to TRBJ2-2; the D is unclear. Germline lookup yields CDR1 MGHRA and CDR2 YSYEKL. The CDR3 contains 13 residues. Trimming left V 1 base short and J 7 bases short, with 7 bases between. The CDR3: CASSQVGVGELFF. The CDR3 coding sequence is TGCGCCAGCAGCCAAGTTGGCGTCGGGGAGCTGTTTTTT.

The chain couples TRBV30 to TRBJ2-1; unclear D gene. There are 13 residues in the CDR3. The germline V gene has CDR1 GTSNPN and CDR2 SVGIG (reference sequence). V lost 4 bases to trimming and J lost 3 bases, with 10 bases between them. This chain's CDR3 is CAWNGVVYNEQFF. The CDR3 DNA sequence: TGTGCCTGGAATGGCGTGGTCTACAATGAGCAGTTCTTC.

The J gene is TRBJ2-7, the V gene TRBV6-1, with a possible D match to TRBD2 (5 bases). Germline CDR1 is MNHNS and CDR2 is SASEGT. CDR3 length equals 16 residues. V lost 0 bases and J lost 7, with 19 bases in between. This CDR3 is CASSEARPDFLGEQYF. DNA of the CDR3: TGTGCCAGCAGTGAAGCGCGCCCGGACTTCTTGGGGGAGCAGTACTTC.

V gene TRBV21-1 combines with J gene TRBJ2-7; the DNA was not used to check the table's D call, TRBD1. TRBV21-1 is a pseudogene. The CDR3 has 19 residues. CDR3 nucleotides: TGTGCCAGCAGCAACCAGGCGGGTAGGGGGCAGCCGCAATCCTACGAGCAGTACTTC. It specifies CASSNQAGRGQPQSYEQYF.

The CDR3 sequence: CASSYLDPYNEQFF. CDR3 bases: TGTGCCAGCAGTTATCTCGACCCCTACAATGAGCAGTTCTTC. The gene calls are TRBV6-6 and TRBJ2-1; D call uncertain. CDR1 is MNHNY, CDR2 SVGAGI, per germline (reference sequence). The CDR3 runs 14 residues. V was shortened by 3 bases and J by 2 bases, with 8 bases between the two germline ends.